Following are 24 T cell receptor beta chains from one sample sequenced in a study of T cells after posttransplantation cyclophosphamide. Some clones are missing from TCRdb's copy, which holds only in-frame ones; the method was immunoSEQ multiplex PCR. The table has under 75,000 clones, 93% seen once; the top ten hold roughly 2.9%. Material for sequencing was PBMCs. These TCRs come from a woman between 25 and 40 years old in good health and a related stem cell transplant donor.

The chain recombines TRBV28 with TRBJ1-1; D is unclear. The germline V gene has CDR1 MDHEN and CDR2 SYDVKM. The CDR3 runs to 15 residues. Trimming cost V 3 bases and J 0 bases, with 11 bases left between them. Here the CDR3 reads CASSLGGGMNTEAFF. CDR3 in DNA: TGTGCCAGCAGTTTGGGCGGCGGGATGAACACTGAAGCTTTCTTT.

V gene TRBV7-6 combines with J gene TRBJ2-1; 7 positions match TRBD2. CDR1 and CDR2 (germline): SGHVS, FNYEAQ. J lost 6 bases, V lost 1 base, and 6 bases had no gene match. The CDR3 runs 15 residues. For the CDR3, the DNA is TGTGCCAGCAGCTTAGGGGGGGGTGCGGTCAATGAGCAGTTCTTC. Protein: CASSLGGGAVNEQFF.

J is TRBJ1-2 and V is TRBV6-1; 8 bases line up with TRBD1. This CDR3 comprises 15 residues. From germline, CDR1 is MNHNS and CDR2 SASEGT. V was clipped by 6 bases and J by 5 bases; unmatched bases: 11. The CDR3: CASRTPDRVQYGYTF. CDR3 coding DNA: TGTGCCAGCAGGACCCCGGACAGGGTACAGTATGGCTACACCTTC.

A note on this clone: Other DNA sequences from this sample encode an identical CDR3 as well. The chain carries TRBV6-1 and TRBJ2-2; D perhaps matches TRBD2 (5 bases). The V gene's germline CDR1 is MNHNS and CDR2 SASEGT. The CDR3 is made up of 12 amino acids. V was pared by 6 bases and J by 3 bases, with 5 bases between. The chain's CDR3 is CASSGDTGELFF. The CDR3 DNA reads TGTGCCAGCAGCGGGGACACCGGGGAGCTGTTTTTT.

The DNA for the CDR3 is TGCGCCAGCAGCTGGGACATCTACAATGAGCAGTTCTTC. Translated: CASSWDIYNEQFF. The chain employs TRBV5-1 and TRBJ2-1; the D gene is possibly TRBD1 (6 bases). The CDR3 consists of 13 residues. Trimming took off 3 bases at V and 3 bases at J, with 7 bases between the two ends. Germline-derived CDR1 and CDR2 are SGHRS and YFSETQ.

V and J are TRBV27 and TRBJ2-3; D is ambiguous. Germline V gene data show CDR1 as MNHEY and CDR2 as SMNVEV (reference sequence). V was shortened by 2 bases and J by 0 bases, with 9 bases between the two germline ends. This CDR3 has 15 residues. CDR3: CASSLPPPSTDTQYF. The CDR3 DNA is TGTGCCAGCAGTTTACCCCCCCCTAGCACAGATACGCAGTATTTT.

The chain joins TRBV9 to TRBJ1-6; the D is unclear. The V gene's germline CDR1 is SGDLS and CDR2 YYNGEE. V lost 1 base and J 10 bases, leaving 15 bases between the germline ends. This CDR3 region has 15 residues. CDR3 region: CASSVSHGKGSPLHF. The DNA for the CDR3 is TGTGCCAGCAGCGTATCCCACGGAAAAGGGTCACCCCTCCACTTT.

The J gene is TRBJ2-2, the V gene TRBV10-1, with TRBD1 matching over 9 bases. V lost 4 bases, J lost 6 bases, and 6 bases stayed unmatched. This CDR3 is built from 15 residues. CDR1 WNHNN and CDR2 SYGVQD come from the germline V gene (reference sequence). The CDR3 protein is CASSVHRGLPGELFF. The CDR3 nucleotides are TGCGCCAGCAGTGTACACAGGGGGCTTCCCGGGGAGCTGTTTTTT.

The rearrangement uses TRBV7-2 and TRBJ2-7, with TRBD1 matching 8 bases. V dropped 4 bases and J dropped 0; count of bases not matched to a gene: 8. This CDR3 contains 16 residues. CDR1 is SGHTA, CDR2 FQGNSA, per germline. The CDR3 is CASSSRTGTSSYEQYF. The CDR3 bases are TGTGCCAGCAGCTCCCGGACAGGGACGAGCTCCTACGAGCAGTACTTC.

The CDR3 DNA reads TGTGCCAGCAGCCCGGGGGCCGTTCAGCCCCAGCATTTT. Protein sequence: CASSPGAVQPQHF. This sequence joins TRBV7-2 and TRBJ1-5, with D possibly matching TRBD1 (6 bases). This CDR3 contains 13 residues. V was cut by 5 bases and J by 6 bases, with 11 bases left in between. Germline CDR1 and CDR2: SGHTA and FQGNSA.

The gene calls are TRBV7-2 and TRBJ1-6; maybe TRBD1 (6 bases). CDR1 and CDR2 from the germline V gene are SGHTA and FQGNSA. Trimming left V 5 bases short and J 5 bases short, with 16 bases between. This CDR3 region has 16 residues. The CDR3 DNA follows: TGTGCCAGCAGCCCCCGGAGGGGGGCCGATAATTCACCCCTCCACTTT. Protein: CASSPRRGADNSPLHF.

This clone was observed once. This chain connects TRBV6-1 to TRBJ1-5; D call uncertain. The CDR3 sequence is 14 residues long. Trimming took 2 bases from V and 4 from J, leaving 9 bases between them. Germline CDR1 reads MNHNS; CDR2 reads SASEGT. In nucleotides, the CDR3 is TGTGCCAGCAGTGAATCAGGCAGGAATCAGCCCCAGCATTTT. Translation gives CASSESGRNQPQHF.

The chain employs TRBV28 and TRBJ2-7, with a possible D match to TRBD1 (6 bases). Germline V CDR1 and CDR2: MDHEN, SYDVKM. V was shortened by 9 bases and J by 3 bases, with 15 bases between the two germline ends. CDR3 size: 13 residues. The CDR3 nucleotides are TGTGCCAGTACTATTGGGACACACTACGAGCAGTACTTC. Amino acids: CASTIGTHYEQYF.

V and J are TRBV9 and TRBJ2-7; TRBD2 agrees at 9 bases. The V and J ends lost 2 bases and 3 bases, in that order; junction bases with no gene match: 9. There are 16 residues in the CDR3. Germline CDR1 is SGDLS and CDR2 is YYNGEE. DNA for the CDR3: TGTGCCAGCAGCGTGGCGGGAGGGGGCCCATTCTACGAGCAGTACTTC. Protein: CASSVAGGGPFYEQYF.

This chain links TRBV5-4 with TRBJ1-1; D not certain. V was pared by 2 bases and J by 1 base, with 6 bases between. The CDR3 runs to 13 residues. Germline CDR1 and CDR2: SGHNT and YYREEE (reference sequence). CDR3 loop: CASSFLQNTEAFF. CDR3 coding DNA: TGTGCCAGCAGCTTTTTGCAGAACACTGAAGCTTTCTTT.

This chain connects TRBV9 to TRBJ1-6; a weak D match, TRBD1 (5 bases). CDR1 and CDR2 from the germline V gene are SGDLS and YYNGEE. Deletions cut 3 bases from V and 9 bases from J, with 10 bases between. This CDR3 is built from 13 residues. The CDR3 is CASSAGTASPLHF. In DNA, the CDR3 is TGTGCCAGCAGCGCTGGGACGGCTTCACCCCTCCACTTT.

V gene TRBV5-5 combines with J gene TRBJ2-7, with 9 bases that match TRBD1. From germline, CDR1 is SGHKS and CDR2 YYEKEE (reference sequence). With V trimmed by 4 bases and J by 2 bases, 4 bases remained unmatched. The CDR3 runs to 14 residues. CDR3 residues: CASSQTGGTYEQYF. Written as DNA, the CDR3 is TGTGCCAGCAGCCAGACAGGGGGAACCTACGAGCAGTACTTC.

This sequence joins TRBV9 and TRBJ2-5; weak D call: TRBD1 (6 bases). V lost 0 bases and J 5 bases, leaving 11 bases between the germline ends. CDR1 SGDLS and CDR2 YYNGEE come from the germline V gene. This CDR3 contains 14 residues. CDR3 region: CASSVAQGRETQYF. CDR3 DNA sequence: TGTGCCAGCAGCGTAGCACAGGGACGGGAGACCCAGTACTTC.

The chain employs TRBV7-9 and TRBJ2-2; 7 bases agree with TRBD2. CDR3 length equals 14 residues. CDR1 and CDR2 from the germline V gene are SEHNR and FQNEAQ (reference sequence). V dropped 8 bases and J dropped 5; count of bases not matched to a gene: 8. CDR3: CASGSGTTTGELFF. In nucleotides, the CDR3 is TGTGCCAGCGGGAGCGGGACCACAACCGGGGAGCTGTTTTTT.

The gene calls are TRBV11-2 and TRBJ2-3; D is uncertain. The ends were cut back, 0 bases at V and 6 bases at J, with 7 bases in the middle. Germline loops: CDR1 SGHAT, CDR2 FQNNGV. The CDR3 is 13 amino acids. The CDR3 DNA reads TGTGCCAGCAGCTTAGATCGCCTCGATACGCAGTATTTT. It specifies CASSLDRLDTQYF. The full variable domain, with the rest looked up from reference TRBV11-2 and TRBJ2-3, is EAGVAQSPRYKIIEKRQSVAFWCNPISGHATLYWYQQILGQGPKLLIQFQNNGVVDDSQLPKDRFSAERLKGVDSTLKIQPAKLEDSAVYLCASSLDRLDTQYFGPGTRLTVL.

The V gene is TRBV27, the J gene TRBJ2-3, with a tentative D call TRBD2 (5 bases). CDR3 length: 14 residues. V was clipped by 2 bases and J by 3 bases, with 9 bases between them. Germline V gene data show CDR1 as MNHEY and CDR2 as SMNVEV (reference sequence). In DNA form, the CDR3 reads TGTGCCAGCAGTTTACGCCTAGCTACAGATACGCAGTATTTT. It is translated as CASSLRLATDTQYF.

The gene calls are TRBV18 and TRBJ1-1; D might be TRBD1 (6 bases). V lost 0 bases and J lost 2, with 13 bases in between. CDR3 length equals 16 residues. CDR1 and CDR2 (germline): KGHSH, LQKENI. CDR3 residues: CASSPPSGEGNTEAFF. CDR3 in DNA: TGTGCCAGCTCACCACCCTCAGGGGAAGGTAACACTGAAGCTTTCTTT.

The rearrangement joins TRBV28 to TRBJ2-7, with a possible D match to TRBD1 (6 bases). The CDR3 totals 13 residues. V was trimmed by 6 bases and J by 3 bases, leaving 12 bases between them. In germline, CDR1 is MDHEN, CDR2 SYDVKM. This CDR3 is CASSSGTSYEQYF. The CDR3 DNA sequence: TGTGCCAGCAGCTCCGGGACAAGCTACGAGCAGTACTTC.

The chain uses TRBV2 and TRBJ2-3; D is unresolved. Per germline, CDR1 SNHLY and CDR2 FYNNEI. Trimming left V 4 bases short and J 2 bases short, with 4 bases between. This CDR3 is built from 12 residues. This CDR3 reads CASSANTDTQYF. As DNA, the CDR3 is TGTGCCAGCAGTGCGAACACAGATACGCAGTATTTT. Based on the CDR3 plus reference TRBV2 and TRBJ2-3, the full variable domain is EPEVTQTPSHQVTQMGQEVILRCVPISNHLYFYWYRQILGQKVEFLVSFYNNEISEKSEIFDDQFSVERPDGSNFTLKIRSTKLEDSAMYFCASSANTDTQYFGPGTRLTVL.